A selection of T cell receptor beta chains follows, all from one sample in a study of tumor-infiltrating lymphocytes in localized non-small cell lung cancer. TCRdb's copy holds only in-frame clones and misses some; the assay was immunoSEQ multiplex PCR. The sample includes 10,000 to 13,000 clones, around 85% of them seen just once. Sequences were obtained from uninvolved lung tissue not adjacent to the tumor. The receptor source for this set is a human donor with non-small cell lung cancer. CDR3s include the opening cysteine and the closing phenylalanine or tryptophan. D genes are given only for firm matches. Clone sizes are given selectively: once, few, many, or a class where the clone is expanded.

j_gene	v_gene	d_gene	abundance	CDR3aa	CDR3nt
TRBJ1-5	TRBV19	-	-	CASSIVGSNQPQHF	TGTGCCAGTAGTATAGTCGGTAGCAATCAGCCCCAGCATTTT
TRBJ1-1	TRBV5-1	-	-	CASSLASSFRVNTEAFF	TGCGCCAGCAGCTTGGCGTCCAGCTTTAGGGTGAACACTGAAGCTTTCTTT
TRBJ1-1	TRBV7-9	-	once	CASSLGGWSAFF	TGTGCCAGCAGCTTAGGGGGTTGGTCAGCTTTCTTT
TRBJ1-2	TRBV5-1	-	-	CASSKSMGDGYTF	TGCGCCAGCAGTAAAAGTATGGGGGATGGCTACACCTTC
TRBJ1-2	TRBV6-6	-	-	CASSSDPNYGYTF	TGTGCCAGCAGTTCAGATCCAAACTATGGCTACACCTTC
TRBJ1-6	TRBV6-1	TRBD1	-	CASSLTGPDSPLHF	TGTGCCAGCAGCCTGACAGGGCCTGATTCACCCCTCCACTTT
TRBJ2-1	TRBV7-2	TRBD1	-	CASSSGQGASEQFF	TGTGCCAGCAGCTCGGGACAGGGGGCAAGTGAGCAGTTCTTC
TRBJ2-3	TRBV27	-	-	CASSTSGRVRQYF	TGTGCCAGCAGTACGTCCGGACGGGTTCGGCAGTATTTT
TRBJ2-5	TRBV18	-	-	CASSPPNIQGGRETQYF	TGTGCCAGCTCACCACCTAATATCCAGGGGGGTCGGGAGACCCAGTACTTC
TRBJ1-1	TRBV5-1	-	few	CASRTRGATEAFF	TGCGCCAGCAGGACGAGAGGGGCCACTGAAGCTTTCTTT
TRBJ2-1	TRBV9	TRBD1	-	CASSVTGAASNEQFF	TGTGCCAGCAGCGTAACAGGGGCGGCCAGCAATGAGCAGTTCTTC
TRBJ1-4	TRBV30	-	-	CAWSVRLSGFNEKLFF	TGTGCCTGGAGTGTACGGTTGTCGGGGTTTAATGAAAAACTGTTTTTT
TRBJ1-1	TRBV7-9	TRBD1	-	CASSLGQGLTEAFF	TGTGCCAGCAGCTTAGGACAGGGTTTGACTGAAGCTTTCTTT
TRBJ2-7	TRBV10-3	-	-	CAISESQGAQYF	TGTGCCATCAGTGAGTCGCAAGGGGCGCAGTACTTC
TRBJ2-3	TRBV9	TRBD2	-	CASSVESGVSTDTQYF	TGTGCCAGCAGCGTAGAAAGCGGGGTTAGCACAGATACGCAGTATTTT
TRBJ2-7	TRBV9	TRBD1	-	CASSPSEGQGSYEQYF	TGTGCCAGCAGCCCGTCAGAGGGACAGGGATCCTACGAGCAGTACTTC
TRBJ1-2	TRBV11-2	TRBD1	-	CASSSPGQVNYGYTF	TGTGCCAGCAGCTCACCGGGACAGGTGAACTATGGCTACACCTTC
TRBJ1-6	TRBV11-2	-	once	CASSLDAASYNSPLHF	TGTGCCAGCAGCTTAGATGCAGCCAGCTATAATTCACCCCTCCACTTT
TRBJ2-5	TRBV5-1	TRBD1	-	CASSPGQGWETQYF	TGCGCCAGCAGCCCCGGACAGGGATGGGAGACCCAGTACTTC
TRBJ2-2	TRBV9	TRBD2	once	CASSPGTSGGANTGELFF	TGTGCCAGCAGCCCCGGGACTAGCGGGGGGGCGAACACCGGGGAGCTGTTTTTT
TRBJ2-1	TRBV27	TRBD2	-	CASSLSTSGGNEQFF	TGTGCCAGCAGTTTATCGACTAGCGGGGGGAATGAGCAGTTCTTC
TRBJ2-7	TRBV11-2	-	-	CASDSTAPSYEQYF	TGTGCCAGCGACTCGACAGCTCCTTCCTACGAGCAGTACTTC
TRBJ2-1	TRBV5-1	TRBD1	-	CASGLGTGGGDEQFF	TGCGCCAGCGGGCTCGGGACAGGGGGCGGGGATGAGCAGTTCTTC
TRBJ2-2	TRBV11-3	-	-	CASSLFGGPNTGELFF	TGTGCCAGCAGCTTATTCGGGGGGCCGAACACCGGGGAGCTGTTTTTT
TRBJ1-1	TRBV7-2	-	-	CASSSGSPEAFF	TGTGCCAGCAGCTCCGGGAGTCCTGAAGCTTTCTTT
TRBJ1-6	TRBV6-5	-	large	CASSRPNNSPLHF	TGTGCCAGCAGCAGACCGAATAATTCACCCCTCCACTTT
TRBJ1-2	TRBV5-4	TRBD1	-	CASSLASGQGASNYGYTF	TGTGCCAGCAGCTTAGCCTCGGGACAGGGGGCGAGTAACTATGGCTACACCTTC
TRBJ2-2	TRBV11-2	-	-	CASSLLLRELFF	TGTGCCAGCAGCTTACTCCTCCGGGAGCTGTTTTTT
TRBJ1-2	TRBV7-2	TRBD1	-	CASSSRDRVYGYTF	TGTGCCAGCAGCTCCCGGGACAGGGTGTATGGCTACACCTTC
TRBJ1-1	TRBV6-1	-	-	CASSEMSAEAFF	TGTGCCAGCAGTGAAATGAGTGCTGAAGCTTTCTTT
TRBJ2-1	TRBV11-1	TRBD2	-	CASSLRASGGYNEQFF	TGTGCCAGCAGCTTAAGGGCTAGCGGGGGCTACAATGAGCAGTTCTTC
TRBJ1-2	TRBV15	-	-	CATANGGDYGYTF	TGTGCCACCGCGAATGGGGGGGACTATGGCTACACCTTC
TRBJ2-5	TRBV7-9	-	-	CASSYQVLFYF	TGTGCCAGCAGCTATCAAGTCTTGTTCTACTTC
TRBJ1-2	TRBV30	-	medium-sized	CAWSVGQPYGYTF	TGTGCCTGGAGTGTAGGCCAGCCCTATGGCTACACCTTC
TRBJ2-7	TRBV11-2	-	-	CASSFFPTGLGSTYEQYF	TGTGCCAGCAGCTTCTTTCCTACCGGTTTGGGTTCCACCTACGAGCAGTACTTC
TRBJ1-6	TRBV7-6	TRBD1	-	CASSLNRGPNSPLHF	TGTGCCAGCAGCTTGAACAGGGGGCCTAATTCACCCCTCCACTTT
TRBJ2-1	TRBV5-6	TRBD1	-	CASSLGSTGTGPYNEQFF	TGTGCCAGCAGCTTGGGGTCAACCGGGACAGGGCCCTACAATGAGCAGTTCTTC
TRBJ1-3	TRBV27	-	-	CASSASVGNTIYF	TGTGCCAGCAGTGCCTCCGTAGGAAACACCATATATTTT
TRBJ1-5	TRBV4-1	-	-	CASSQENNNQPQHF	TGCGCCAGCAGCCAAGAGAACAATAATCAGCCCCAGCATTTT
TRBJ1-4	TRBV5-6	TRBD1	-	CASSPRTGRGEKLFF	TGTGCCAGCAGCCCAAGGACAGGGAGGGGTGAAAAACTGTTTTTT
TRBJ2-1	TRBV7-3	TRBD2	-	CASSTLAGGNNEQFF	TGTGCCAGCAGCACTCTAGCGGGGGGAAACAATGAGCAGTTCTTC
TRBJ1-1	TRBV7-9	-	-	CASSYGFVDTEAFF	TGTGCCAGCAGCTACGGATTTGTGGACACTGAAGCTTTCTTT
TRBJ1-2	TRBV6-1	-	-	CASSEGFGYGYTF	TGTGCCAGCAGCGAAGGGTTTGGCTATGGCTACACCTTC
TRBJ2-7	TRBV5-1	TRBD1	-	CASSLVTGQGAGEQYF	TGCGCCAGCAGCTTGGTAACGGGACAGGGGGCTGGGGAGCAGTACTTC
TRBJ2-3	TRBV2	TRBD2	-	CASSEWRGGGVDTQYF	TGTGCCAGCAGTGAATGGAGGGGCGGGGGGGTCGATACGCAGTATTTT
TRBJ1-1	TRBV5-1	-	-	CASSLAWDTEAFF	TGCGCCAGCAGCTTGGCCTGGGACACTGAAGCTTTCTTT
TRBJ2-5	TRBV7-8	TRBD2	-	CASSSRLAGGEETQYF	TGTGCCAGCAGCTCTCGACTAGCGGGGGGTGAAGAGACCCAGTACTTC
TRBJ1-2	TRBV7-9	-	-	CASSLGQADGYTF	TGTGCCAGCAGCTTAGGGCAGGCCGATGGCTACACCTTC
TRBJ2-7	TRBV18	TRBD2	-	CASSPVSGGVLEQYF	TGTGCCAGCTCACCTGTGTCCGGGGGGGTCTTGGAGCAGTACTTC
TRBJ1-2	TRBV5-5	-	once	CASSRLRAESYGYTF	TGTGCCAGCAGCCGGTTGCGGGCAGAGAGCTATGGCTACACCTTC
TRBJ2-1	TRBV7-9	-	-	CASSTGNAGNEQFF	TGTGCCAGCAGCACCGGGAACGCGGGCAATGAGCAGTTCTTC
TRBJ2-3	TRBV7-9	-	-	CASSPSGTPTQYF	TGTGCCAGCAGCCCGTCCGGGACCCCGACGCAGTATTTT
TRBJ2-7	TRBV6-5	-	-	CASKKGREQYF	TGTGCCAGCAAGAAGGGGCGGGAGCAGTACTTC
TRBJ2-1	TRBV7-9	TRBD1	once	CASSPRDRPSEQFF	TGTGCCAGCAGCCCCCGGGACAGGCCAAGCGAGCAGTTCTTC
TRBJ2-3	TRBV19	-	-	CASSIGFKMDTQYF	TGTGCCAGTAGTATAGGATTTAAGATGGATACGCAGTATTTT